Following are 8 T cell receptor beta chains from one sample sequenced in a study of Ad26.COV2.S vaccination and SARS-CoV-2 variants. Treatment given: 15 to 20 received Ad26.COV2.S at low or high dose, single or two shots; five or six received placebo; per-sample allocation not given. The study sampled participants on day 63 after the first vaccine or placebo injection. Libraries were prepared by immunoSEQ multiplex PCR; TCRdb keeps only in-frame clonotypes and omits some of them. The table lists roughly 390,000 clones, about 85% of them singletons. Sequenced material: peripheral blood, taken in a trial of Ad26.COV2.S vaccine versus placebo. These receptors all stem from a person between 18 and 65 years old who received the Ad26.COV2.S COVID-19 vaccine or a placebo.

J is TRBJ1-5 and V is TRBV19; D ambiguous. CDR1 is LNHDA, CDR2 SQIVND, per germline (reference sequence). The V end lost 3 bases, the J end lost 3 bases, and 12 bases lay between the germline ends. CDR3 length: 15 residues. The CDR3 here is CASSMHNRANQPQHF. The CDR3 nucleotides read TGTGCCAGTAGTATGCATAACAGAGCCAATCAGCCCCAGCATTTT.

J is TRBJ2-5 and V is TRBV5-1; D perhaps matches TRBD1 (7 bases). Trimming left V 0 bases short and J 4 bases short, with 13 bases between. This CDR3 contains 15 residues. CDR1 is SGHRS and CDR2 is YFSETQ in the germline V gene. The CDR3 DNA follows: TGCGCCAGCAGCTTGGCAGGGGGGCGAGTAGAGACCCAGTACTTC. Amino acids: CASSLAGGRVETQYF.

This chain joins TRBV19 and TRBJ2-7, with D possibly being TRBD1 or TRBD2 (5 bases each). V lost 6 bases and J lost 3, with 12 bases in between. The germline V gene encodes CDR1 LNHDA and CDR2 SQIVND (reference sequence). The CDR3 totals 13 residues. In DNA form, the CDR3 reads TGTGCCAGTAGCCTATGGGGGAACTACGAGCAGTACTTC. Protein sequence: CASSLWGNYEQYF.

This rearrangement joins TRBV5-1 to TRBJ2-7, with 9 nucleotides matching TRBD1. Germline assignment: CDR1 SGHRS and CDR2 YFSETQ. The CDR3 has 15 amino acids. The V segment lost 2 bases and the J segment 6 bases; nucleotides outside the gene matches: 9. This CDR3 reads CASSLQGQGLGEQYF. CDR3 in DNA: TGCGCCAGCAGCTTACAAGGACAGGGGTTGGGCGAGCAGTACTTC.

This clone has at least ten counts. This chain connects TRBV7-9 to TRBJ2-5; 8 positions agree with TRBD1. The length of the CDR3 is 14 residues. V shed 5 bases, J shed 7 bases, and the junction held 9 bases outside the gene matches. The germline gives CDR1 SEHNR, CDR2 FQNEAQ (reference sequence). CDR3 sequence (DNA): TGTGCCAGCAGCACAGGGGGGACTTGGGGGACCCAGTACTTC. Translating it yields CASSTGGTWGTQYF.

This clone was observed a few times. The V gene is TRBV5-5, the J gene TRBJ1-1; 8 bases are shared with TRBD1. Germline V gene sequence: CDR1 SGHKS, CDR2 YYEKEE (reference sequence). The CDR3 totals 13 residues. V lost 0 bases and J lost 9; bases outside the gene matches: 4. CDR3 nucleotide sequence: TGTGCCAGCAGCTTGGGGACAGGGATGCAAGCTTTCTTT. Protein: CASSLGTGMQAFF.

The sample holds a few counts of this clone. The gene calls are TRBV24-1 and TRBJ1-1, with D perhaps matching TRBD1 (6 bases). Germline loops: CDR1 KGHDR, CDR2 SFDVKD. The ends were cut back, 4 bases at V and 5 bases at J, with 22 bases in the middle. CDR3 length equals 17 residues. The CDR3 region has the DNA TGTGCCACCAGTGACCGGCCTCAGGGGAGTGGGTTGACTGAAGCTTTCTTT. Protein: CATSDRPQGSGLTEAFF.

The chain joins TRBV12-1 to TRBJ2-2; the table's D call TRBD1 went unverified against the DNA. TRBV12-1 represents a pseudogene. This CDR3 has 15 residues. CDR3 in DNA: TGTGCCAGCGGGAACAGGGGGCCGAACACCGGGGAGCTGTTTTTT. Translated: CASGNRGPNTGELFF.